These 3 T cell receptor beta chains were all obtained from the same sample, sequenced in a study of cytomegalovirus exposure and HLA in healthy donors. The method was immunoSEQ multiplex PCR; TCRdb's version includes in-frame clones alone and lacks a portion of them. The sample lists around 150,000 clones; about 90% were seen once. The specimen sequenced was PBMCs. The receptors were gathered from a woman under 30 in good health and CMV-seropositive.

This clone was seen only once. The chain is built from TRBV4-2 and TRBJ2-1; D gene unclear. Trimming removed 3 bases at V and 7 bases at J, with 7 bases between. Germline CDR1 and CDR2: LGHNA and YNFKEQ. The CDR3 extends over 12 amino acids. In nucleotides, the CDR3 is TGTGCCAGCAGCCACTCTAGGAATGAGCAGTTCTTC. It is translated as CASSHSRNEQFF.

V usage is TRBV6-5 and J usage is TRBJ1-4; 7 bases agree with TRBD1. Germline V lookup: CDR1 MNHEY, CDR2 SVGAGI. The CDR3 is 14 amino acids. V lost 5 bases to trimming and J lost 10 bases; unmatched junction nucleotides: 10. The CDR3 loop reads CASSRATQGGKLFF. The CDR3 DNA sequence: TGTGCCAGCAGTCGGGCCACCCAGGGGGGAAAACTGTTTTTT.

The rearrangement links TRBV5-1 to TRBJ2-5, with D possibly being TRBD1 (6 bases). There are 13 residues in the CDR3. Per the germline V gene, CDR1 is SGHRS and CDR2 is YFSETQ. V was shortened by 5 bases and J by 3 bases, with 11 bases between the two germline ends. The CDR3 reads CASSQGQKETQYF. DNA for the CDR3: TGCGCCAGCAGTCAGGGACAAAAAGAGACCCAGTACTTC.